A selection of T cell receptor beta chains follows, all from one sample in a study of monozygotic twins with inflammatory bowel disease. TCRdb reprocessed the 5' RACE reads and reports one entry per CDR3 protein, with no DNA. This sample's table has approximately 160,000 distinct CDR3 sequences. Source material: blood. These TCRs come from a human donor with ulcerative colitis or Crohn's disease, or a healthy co-twin of an affected twin (not recorded which). Each CDR3 is given with its conserved first and last residue.

v_gene: TRBV5-5; j_gene: TRBJ2-5; CDR3aa: CASSQAAGEETQYF
v_gene: TRBV12-3/TRBV12-4; j_gene: TRBJ2-3; CDR3aa: CASSFPGPAGKQYF
v_gene: TRBV6-5; j_gene: TRBJ1-5; CDR3aa: CASSLQGAGNQPQHF
v_gene: TRBV7-2; j_gene: TRBJ1-1; CDR3aa: CASSFNRDRGPHRAFF
v_gene: TRBV18; j_gene: TRBJ2-3; CDR3aa: CASSPPTASTDTQYF
v_gene: TRBV20-1; j_gene: TRBJ2-5; CDR3aa: CSANFGETQYF
v_gene: TRBV30; j_gene: TRBJ2-5; CDR3aa: CAWQGQETQYF
v_gene: TRBV4-3; j_gene: TRBJ2-4; CDR3aa: CASSQDRLAGVGNIQYF
v_gene: TRBV11-2; j_gene: TRBJ2-7; CDR3aa: CASSSGQGRTYEQYF
v_gene: TRBV7-6; j_gene: TRBJ2-7; CDR3aa: CASSLATSGEPYEQYF
v_gene: TRBV3-1; j_gene: TRBJ1-3; CDR3aa: CASSQDQGVTIYF
v_gene: TRBV13; j_gene: TRBJ2-1; CDR3aa: CASLRSSYNEQFF
v_gene: TRBV7-8; j_gene: TRBJ1-5; CDR3aa: CASSATRGFAYQPQHF
v_gene: TRBV6-2/TRBV6-3; j_gene: TRBJ2-7; CDR3aa: CASSPSGRSFYEQYF
v_gene: TRBV7-9; j_gene: TRBJ2-2; CDR3aa: CASRTMGQTGELFF
v_gene: TRBV7-2; j_gene: TRBJ2-5; CDR3aa: CASSFGQGLPYQETQYF
v_gene: TRBV7-2; j_gene: TRBJ2-5; CDR3aa: CASSSLAGGLGTQYF
v_gene: TRBV5-1; j_gene: TRBJ2-1; CDR3aa: CASSQGGQVDSPVWPYNEQFF
v_gene: TRBV5-1; j_gene: TRBJ1-1; CDR3aa: CASSLSGATEAFF
v_gene: TRBV6-4; j_gene: TRBJ2-1; CDR3aa: CASSVGTEVNEQFF
v_gene: TRBV15; j_gene: TRBJ2-1; CDR3aa: CATSRAIQGLNEQFF
v_gene: TRBV14; j_gene: TRBJ1-1; CDR3aa: CASSSLYVDTEAFF
v_gene: TRBV19; j_gene: TRBJ1-1; CDR3aa: CASSTQGGTEAFF
v_gene: TRBV5-1; j_gene: TRBJ2-7; CDR3aa: CASSGSRTGSYEQYF
v_gene: TRBV14; j_gene: TRBJ2-1; CDR3aa: CASSQVRGAGEQFF
v_gene: TRBV28; j_gene: TRBJ1-4; CDR3aa: CASSMATGPNEKLFF
v_gene: TRBV29-1; j_gene: TRBJ1-1; CDR3aa: CSGGQLNTEAFF
v_gene: TRBV5-5; j_gene: TRBJ1-1; CDR3aa: CASSLAFYLEAFF
v_gene: TRBV5-1; j_gene: TRBJ2-1; CDR3aa: CASSGRFGEQFF
v_gene: TRBV5-1; j_gene: TRBJ2-3; CDR3aa: CASSPETGLFVTQYF
v_gene: TRBV12-3/TRBV12-4; j_gene: TRBJ1-5; CDR3aa: CASKWESNQPQHF
v_gene: TRBV10-2; j_gene: TRBJ1-6; CDR3aa: CASSESIGRGSPLHF
v_gene: TRBV15; j_gene: TRBJ2-2; CDR3aa: CATSRAIQGPRGELFF
v_gene: TRBV5-1; j_gene: TRBJ2-5; CDR3aa: CASSSQETQYF
v_gene: TRBV6-1; j_gene: TRBJ2-1; CDR3aa: CASSRRGGDRAYGEQFF
v_gene: TRBV7-9; j_gene: TRBJ2-3; CDR3aa: CASSLREDTQYF
v_gene: TRBV6-1; j_gene: TRBJ1-2; CDR3aa: CASIIDRNYGYTF
v_gene: TRBV10-3; j_gene: TRBJ1-2; CDR3aa: CAISEGGNYGYTF
v_gene: TRBV24-1; j_gene: TRBJ2-3; CDR3aa: CATSDPAGGGQITDTQYF
v_gene: TRBV18; j_gene: TRBJ2-1; CDR3aa: CASSRFTSGTYNEQFF
v_gene: TRBV7-2; j_gene: TRBJ1-2; CDR3aa: CASSPRQGSDYGYTF
v_gene: TRBV15; j_gene: TRBJ2-4; CDR3aa: CATSRDRGLAAKNIQYF
v_gene: TRBV20-1; j_gene: TRBJ1-1; CDR3aa: CSAKRGGGTEAFF
v_gene: TRBV30; j_gene: TRBJ1-2; CDR3aa: CAWRFLLAGTGYGYTF
v_gene: TRBV6-2/TRBV6-3; j_gene: TRBJ2-1; CDR3aa: CASSYWGRGSYNEQFF
v_gene: TRBV20-1; j_gene: TRBJ2-5; CDR3aa: CSARDYLIEETQYF
v_gene: TRBV5-6; j_gene: TRBJ1-5; CDR3aa: CASSRWGGGYQPQHF
v_gene: TRBV10-3; j_gene: TRBJ2-5; CDR3aa: CAISESSGLRQETQYF
v_gene: TRBV10-3; j_gene: TRBJ2-1; CDR3aa: CAISGRGDGEQFF
v_gene: TRBV7-2; j_gene: TRBJ2-7; CDR3aa: CASSLRRAGEGYEQYF
v_gene: TRBV25-1; j_gene: TRBJ2-7; CDR3aa: CASSEPTGTSSYEQYF
v_gene: TRBV18; j_gene: TRBJ2-1; CDR3aa: CASGSGTSGRNEQFF
v_gene: TRBV20-1; j_gene: TRBJ1-6; CDR3aa: CSASRGAGGSYNSPLHF
v_gene: TRBV7-9; j_gene: TRBJ1-1; CDR3aa: CASSLRRGASTEAFF
v_gene: TRBV10-3; j_gene: TRBJ2-1; CDR3aa: CAISESRAGSNEQFF
v_gene: TRBV10-3; j_gene: TRBJ1-1; CDR3aa: CAISESLPGEGTEAFF
v_gene: TRBV7-9; j_gene: TRBJ2-7; CDR3aa: CASSITGDEQYF
v_gene: TRBV5-4; j_gene: TRBJ1-2; CDR3aa: CASSPYNGDETF
v_gene: TRBV5-6; j_gene: TRBJ2-7; CDR3aa: CASRIGRDLGSYEQYF